This TCR beta chain comes out of a study of identical twins. Broader study findings: Zero-insertion findings could be partly confounded by invariant cells (MAIT and iNKT cells).

TCRdb analysed the 5' RACE reads with MiXCR anew, one entry per CDR3 protein. The table has roughly 720,000 distinct CDR3 sequences, about 18% seen once. CDR3 length: 14 amino acids. V was trimmed by 6 bases and J by 4 bases, leaving 13 bases between them. This clonotype was observed many times. Its specificity is unknown. Each donor (without exception) was a healthy Caucasian. In addition, the sample was reused for a study of T cells expressing NK-cell markers. That study reports: Four of the donors also had these clonotypes leading their CD3+CD56-NKG2C+ fraction.

V and J are TRBV12-3 or TRBV12-4 and TRBJ1-5; a possible D gene is TRBD1 (5 bases). The source of this sequence is a woman aged 18-29 years in good health. Sequencing was done on a sample of PBMCs. CDR3: CASRLRRGNQPQHF. DNA for the CDR3: TGTGCCAGCAGACTCCGACGGGGGAATCAGCCCCAGCATTTT.